Presented here are 7 T cell receptor beta chains from one specimen sequenced in a study of brain T cells in children with intractable seizures. Some clones are missing from TCRdb's copy, which holds only in-frame ones; the method was immunoSEQ multiplex PCR. The sample includes fewer than 80,000 clones, roughly 95% of them seen just once. Sample: peripheral blood, taken at surgery. The source is a boy under two years old with focal cortical dysplasia and intractable seizures.

This sequence joins TRBV27 and TRBJ2-1, with 11 nucleotides matching TRBD2. After removal of 3 bases from V and 4 bases from J, the junction contained 5 bases not matched to a gene. CDR3 length: 16 residues. The germline gives CDR1 MNHEY, CDR2 SMNVEV (reference sequence). The CDR3 loop reads CASSFLAGGSYNEQFF. In nucleotides, the CDR3 is TGTGCCAGCAGTTTTCTAGCGGGAGGCTCGTACAATGAGCAGTTCTTC.

This chain links TRBV5-1 with TRBJ1-2, with 10 bases fitting TRBD1. CDR3 size: 16 residues. In germline, CDR1 is SGHRS, CDR2 YFSETQ. V trimming: 0 bases; J trimming: 8 bases; junction bases outside the gene matches: 10. The CDR3 region has the DNA TGCGCCAGCAGCTTGGGGGACAGGGGAGGATCTCGCGGCTACACCTTC. This encodes CASSLGDRGGSRGYTF.

This clone was recorded once. The chain joins TRBV6-5 to TRBJ2-7, with TRBD2 identical over 11 bases. The CDR3 is 15 residues long. Germline CDR1 reads MNHEY; CDR2 reads SVGAGI. Unmatched junction bases numbered 2, after V lost 2 bases and J lost 2 bases. CDR3 residues: CASSYRGLAAYEQYF. The CDR3 coding sequence is TGTGCCAGCAGTTACCGGGGACTAGCGGCCTACGAGCAGTACTTC.

DNA for the CDR3: TGTGCCAGCAGCCAGGGACAGGGGATATATGGCTACACCTTC. Translating gives CASSQGQGIYGYTF. The gene calls are TRBV6-5 and TRBJ1-2; 10 bases are a match to TRBD1. CDR1 and CDR2 from the germline V gene are MNHEY and SVGAGI. The junction had 6 bases not matched to a gene; V was cut back by 6 bases and J by 5 bases. The CDR3 sequence is 14 residues long.

The chain links TRBV21-1 to TRBJ2-1. TRBV21-1 is flagged as a pseudogene. The CDR3 has 10 residues. The DNA for the CDR3 is TGTGCCAGCAGCAAGAACGAGCAGTTCTTC. Amino acid sequence: CASSKNEQFF.

The chain links TRBV7-8 to TRBJ2-2; D might be TRBD2 (6 bases). The CDR3 is 17 amino acids. Trimming left V 2 bases short and J 6 bases short, with 19 bases between. Germline V lookup: CDR1 SGHVS, CDR2 FQNEAQ. The CDR3 DNA reads as TGTGCCAGCAGCTTAAGGAGGACTACCCTATCGGCCGGGGAGCTGTTTTTT. This codes for CASSLRRTTLSAGELFF.

The J gene is TRBJ1-1, the V gene TRBV7-2; TRBD1 aligns across 7 bases. Losses at the gene ends were 2 bases for V and 7 bases for J; bases not matched to a gene: 7. The CDR3 runs 14 residues. Germline V CDR1 and CDR2: SGHTA, FQGNSA. CDR3 in amino acids: CASSLLQGVVEAFF. Here the CDR3 DNA reads TGTGCCAGCAGCTTACTTCAGGGGGTTGTTGAAGCTTTCTTT. The whole variable domain, remainder taken from reference TRBV7-2 and TRBJ1-1, is GAGVSQSPSNKVTEKGKDVELRCDPISGHTALYWYRQSLGQGLEFLIYFQGNSAPDKSGLPSDRFSAERTGGSVSTLTIQRTQQEDSAVYLCASSLLQGVVEAFFGQGTRLTVV.